This TCR beta chain emerged from a study of shared clonotypes between healthy human individuals. On the study more broadly: The donor pool was made up of a couple of women and three men aged 18 to 49.

CDR1 SQVTM and CDR2 ANQGSEA come from the germline V gene. The length of the CDR3 is 12 residues. With 6 bases removed from V and 2 bases from J, the gap between germline ends came to 10 bases. About this clone itself: Its antigen is unidentified.

Study results and limitations: The sole specimen, blood, was sampled, and tissue repertoires likely differ.

This table comes from immunoSEQ multiplex PCR, and its TCRdb copy is limited to in-frame clones, with some not included. The sample lists approximately 2.3 million clones; 85% to 95% were seen once. The rearrangement joins TRBV29-1 to TRBJ1-2; D ambiguous. The sequenced sample consisted of naive CD4+ T cells from PBMCs. Documented subset: CD45RA+ positively selected. This receptor was taken from a man aged 18 to 30 in good health. Some clones in this sample may be carry-over from other donors' samples. CDR3 in amino acids: CSVKDDNYGYTF. CDR3 bases: TGCAGCGTCAAGGACGACAACTATGGCTACACCTTC.